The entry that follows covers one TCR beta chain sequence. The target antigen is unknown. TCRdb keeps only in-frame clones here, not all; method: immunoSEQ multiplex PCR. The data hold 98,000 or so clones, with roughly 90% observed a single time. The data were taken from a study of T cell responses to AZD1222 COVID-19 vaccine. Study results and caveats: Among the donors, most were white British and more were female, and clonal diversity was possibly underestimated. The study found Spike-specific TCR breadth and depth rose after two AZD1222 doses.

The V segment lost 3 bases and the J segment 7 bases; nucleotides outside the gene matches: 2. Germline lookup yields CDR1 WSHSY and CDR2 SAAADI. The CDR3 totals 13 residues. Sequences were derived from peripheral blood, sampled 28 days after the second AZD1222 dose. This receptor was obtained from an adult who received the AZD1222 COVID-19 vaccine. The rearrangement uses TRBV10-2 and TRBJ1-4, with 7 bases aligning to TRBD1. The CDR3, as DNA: TGCGCCAGCAGTGATCAGGGGGGTGAAAAACTGTTTTTT. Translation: CASSDQGGEKLFF.